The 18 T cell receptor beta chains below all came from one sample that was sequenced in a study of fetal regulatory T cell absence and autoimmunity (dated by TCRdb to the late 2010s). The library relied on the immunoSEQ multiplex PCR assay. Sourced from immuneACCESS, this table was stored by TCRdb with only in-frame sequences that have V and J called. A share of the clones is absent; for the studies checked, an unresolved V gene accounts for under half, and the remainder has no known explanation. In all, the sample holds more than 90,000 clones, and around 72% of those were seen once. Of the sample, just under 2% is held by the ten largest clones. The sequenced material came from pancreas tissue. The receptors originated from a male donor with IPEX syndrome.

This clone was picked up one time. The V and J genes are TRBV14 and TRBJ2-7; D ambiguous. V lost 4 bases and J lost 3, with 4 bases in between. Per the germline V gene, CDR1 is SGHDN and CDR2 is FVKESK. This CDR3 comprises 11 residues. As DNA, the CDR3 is TGTGCCAGCAGCCGCGACTACGAGCAGTACTTC. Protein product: CASSRDYEQYF.

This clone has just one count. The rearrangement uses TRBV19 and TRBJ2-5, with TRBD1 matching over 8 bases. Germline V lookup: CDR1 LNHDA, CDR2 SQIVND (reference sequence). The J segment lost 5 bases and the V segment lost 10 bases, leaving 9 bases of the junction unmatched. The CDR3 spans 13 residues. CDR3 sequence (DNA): TGTGCCAACAATTCTAGGACAGGGGAGACCCAGTACTTC. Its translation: CANNSRTGETQYF.

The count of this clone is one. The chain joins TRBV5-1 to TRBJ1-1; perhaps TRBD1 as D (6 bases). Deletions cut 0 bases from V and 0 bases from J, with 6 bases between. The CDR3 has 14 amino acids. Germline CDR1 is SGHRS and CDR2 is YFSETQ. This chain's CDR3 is CASSLGQVNTEAFF. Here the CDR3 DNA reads TGCGCCAGCAGCTTGGGACAGGTGAACACTGAAGCTTTCTTT.

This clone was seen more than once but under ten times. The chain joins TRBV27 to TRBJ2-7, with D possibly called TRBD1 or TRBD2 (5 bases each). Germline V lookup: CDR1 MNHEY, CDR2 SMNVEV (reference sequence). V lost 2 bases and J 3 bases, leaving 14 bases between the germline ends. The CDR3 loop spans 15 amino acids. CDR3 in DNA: TGTGCCAGCAGTTTAGCCTCGGGGCAGATCTACGAGCAGTACTTC. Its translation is CASSLASGQIYEQYF.

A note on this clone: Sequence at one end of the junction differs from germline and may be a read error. CDR3 DNA: TGCGCCAGCAGCTTGATTACGGACACCGAAGCTTTCTTT. Protein: CASSLITDTEAFF. The J gene is TRBJ1-1, the V gene TRBV5-1, with D perhaps matching TRBD1 (5 bases). This CDR3 comprises 13 residues. The germline V gene has CDR1 SGHRS and CDR2 YFSETQ.

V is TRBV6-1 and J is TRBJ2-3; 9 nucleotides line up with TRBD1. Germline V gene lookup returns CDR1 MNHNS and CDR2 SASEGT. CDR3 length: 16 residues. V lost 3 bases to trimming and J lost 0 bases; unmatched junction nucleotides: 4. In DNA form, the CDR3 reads TGTGCCAGCAGTGATAGAACAGGGGGCAGCACAGATACGCAGTATTTT. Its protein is CASSDRTGGSTDTQYF.

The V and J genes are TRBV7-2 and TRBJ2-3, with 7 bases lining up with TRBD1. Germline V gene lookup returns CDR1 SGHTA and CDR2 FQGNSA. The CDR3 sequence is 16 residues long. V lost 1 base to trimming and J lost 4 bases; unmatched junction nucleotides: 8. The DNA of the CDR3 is TGTGCCAGCAGCTTAGGTGAGACAGGGCTCCCAGATACGCAGTATTTT. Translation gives CASSLGETGLPDTQYF.

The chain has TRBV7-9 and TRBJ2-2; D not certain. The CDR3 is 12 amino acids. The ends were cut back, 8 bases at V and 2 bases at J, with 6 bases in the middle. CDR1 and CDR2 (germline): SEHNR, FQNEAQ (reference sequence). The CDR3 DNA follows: TGTGCCAGCCCGAGTAACACCGGGGAGCTGTTTTTT. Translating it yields CASPSNTGELFF.

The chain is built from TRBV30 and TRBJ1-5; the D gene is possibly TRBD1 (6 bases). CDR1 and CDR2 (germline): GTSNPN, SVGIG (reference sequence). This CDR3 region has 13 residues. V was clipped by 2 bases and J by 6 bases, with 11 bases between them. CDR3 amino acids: CAWSQQGAQPQHF. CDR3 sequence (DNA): TGTGCCTGGAGTCAACAGGGCGCTCAGCCCCAGCATTTT.

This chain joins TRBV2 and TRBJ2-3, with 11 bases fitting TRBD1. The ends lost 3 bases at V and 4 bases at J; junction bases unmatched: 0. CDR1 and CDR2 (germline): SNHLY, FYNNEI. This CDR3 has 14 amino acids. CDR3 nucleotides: TGTGCCAGCAGTGAGGGACAGGGGGCAGATACGCAGTATTTT. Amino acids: CASSEGQGADTQYF.

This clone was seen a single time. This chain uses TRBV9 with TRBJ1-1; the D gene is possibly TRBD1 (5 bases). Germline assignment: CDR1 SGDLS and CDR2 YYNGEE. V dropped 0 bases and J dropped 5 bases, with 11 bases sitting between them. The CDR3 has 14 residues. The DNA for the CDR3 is TGTGCCAGCAGCGTAGACGAAGGGGCTACTGAAGCTTTCTTT. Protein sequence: CASSVDEGATEAFF.

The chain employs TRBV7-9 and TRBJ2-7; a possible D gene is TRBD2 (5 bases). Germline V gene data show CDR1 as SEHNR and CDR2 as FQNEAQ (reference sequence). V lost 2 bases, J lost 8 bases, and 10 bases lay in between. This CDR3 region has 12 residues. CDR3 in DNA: TGTGCCAGCAGCTTAATCAGGACTCAGCAGTACTTC. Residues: CASSLIRTQQYF.

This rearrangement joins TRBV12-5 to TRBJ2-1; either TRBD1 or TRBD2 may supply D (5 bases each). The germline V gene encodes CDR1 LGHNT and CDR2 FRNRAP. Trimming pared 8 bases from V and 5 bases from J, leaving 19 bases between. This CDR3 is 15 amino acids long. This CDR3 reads CASSKGSVSNNEQFF. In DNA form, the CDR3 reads TGTGCTAGTTCTAAGGGGAGCGTATCAAACAATGAGCAGTTCTTC. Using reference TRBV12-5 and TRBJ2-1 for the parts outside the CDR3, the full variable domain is DARVTQTPRHKVTEMGQEVTMRCQPILGHNTVFWYRQTMMQGLELLAYFRNRAPLDDSGMPKDRFSAEMPDATLATLKIQPSEPRDSAVYFCASSKGSVSNNEQFFGPGTRLTVL.

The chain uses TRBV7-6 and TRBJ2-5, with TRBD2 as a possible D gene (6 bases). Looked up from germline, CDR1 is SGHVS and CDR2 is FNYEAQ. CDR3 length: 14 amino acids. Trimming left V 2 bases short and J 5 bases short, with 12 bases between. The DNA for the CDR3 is TGTGCCAGCAGCTTACCCTGGGGGGTGGAGACCCAGTACTTC. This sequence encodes CASSLPWGVETQYF.

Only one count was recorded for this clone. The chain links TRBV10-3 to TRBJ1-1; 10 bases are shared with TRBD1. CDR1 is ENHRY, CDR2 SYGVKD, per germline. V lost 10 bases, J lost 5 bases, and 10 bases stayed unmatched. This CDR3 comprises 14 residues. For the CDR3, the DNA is TGTGCCACCGGTCTCGGACAGGGGGTGACTGAAGCTTTCTTT. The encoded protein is CATGLGQGVTEAFF.

The CDR3 DNA reads as TGTGCCAGCAGTTCCCAGGGCAGGCAGCCCCAGCATTTT. Its translation is CASSSQGRQPQHF. The chain has TRBV6-5 and TRBJ1-5; tentatively, D is TRBD1 (5 bases). This CDR3 is 13 amino acids long. CDR1 and CDR2 (germline): MNHEY, SVGAGI. The V gene lost 4 bases and the J gene lost 7 bases, with 11 bases spanning the gap.

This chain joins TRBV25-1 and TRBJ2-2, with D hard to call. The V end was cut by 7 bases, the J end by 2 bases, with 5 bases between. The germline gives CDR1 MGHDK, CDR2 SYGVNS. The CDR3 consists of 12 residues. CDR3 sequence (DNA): TGTGCCAGCAAAACTAACACCGGGGAGCTGTTTTTT. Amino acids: CASKTNTGELFF.

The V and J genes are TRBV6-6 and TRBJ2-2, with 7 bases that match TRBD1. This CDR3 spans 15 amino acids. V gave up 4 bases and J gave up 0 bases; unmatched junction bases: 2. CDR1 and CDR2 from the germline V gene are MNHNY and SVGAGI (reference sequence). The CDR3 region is CASSSDRPNTGELFF. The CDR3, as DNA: TGTGCCAGCAGTTCGGACAGGCCGAACACCGGGGAGCTGTTTTTT.